This T cell receptor beta chain originates from a study of T cell responses to AZD1222 COVID-19 vaccine. General observations from the study: Donors were largely white British and mainly female; clonal diversity was possibly underestimated. Among those given AZD1222, only 6 or 7 were seropositive at baseline.

A note on this clone: The antigen is unknown.

The table came from immunoSEQ multiplex PCR; TCRdb's copy has only in-frame clones and leaves some out. The sample yields 250,000 to 300,000 clones, approximately 94% seen once. The sequence derives from an adult who received the AZD1222 COVID-19 vaccine. The source was peripheral blood, collected 28 days after the second AZD1222 dose.

Here the CDR3 DNA reads TGTGCCAGCTACACTCCGGGACATATCGGACAGCCAGCAGAGCAGTTCTTC. Protein product: CASYTPGHIGQPAEQFF. The genes are TRBV6-7 and TRBJ2-1; maybe TRBD1 (6 bases). TRBV6-7 qualifies as an ORF whose function is uncertain. Trimming shortened V by 8 bases and J by 10 bases, and 30 bases separated the two germline ends. The CDR3 is made up of 17 amino acids.